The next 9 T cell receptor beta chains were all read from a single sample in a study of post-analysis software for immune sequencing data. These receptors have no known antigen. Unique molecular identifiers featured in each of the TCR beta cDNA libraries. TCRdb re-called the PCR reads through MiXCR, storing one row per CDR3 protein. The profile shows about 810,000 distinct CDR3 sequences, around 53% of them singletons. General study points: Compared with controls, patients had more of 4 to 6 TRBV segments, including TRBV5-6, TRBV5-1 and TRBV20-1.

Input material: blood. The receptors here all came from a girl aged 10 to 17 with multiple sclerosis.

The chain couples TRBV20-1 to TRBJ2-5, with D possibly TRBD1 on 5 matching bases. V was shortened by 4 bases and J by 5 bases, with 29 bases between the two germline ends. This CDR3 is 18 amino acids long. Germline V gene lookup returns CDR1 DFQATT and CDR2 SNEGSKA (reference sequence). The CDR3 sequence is CSATNLLGQGFSRETQYF. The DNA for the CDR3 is TGCAGTGCTACCAACCTACTCGGGCAGGGATTCTCCAGGGAGACCCAGTACTTC.

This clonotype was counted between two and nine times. The CDR3, as DNA: TGTGCCAGCAGCTTAGGTGCGGGCCCTAATCAGCCCCAGCATTTT. As protein: CASSLGAGPNQPQHF. The chain links TRBV7-2 to TRBJ1-5; D gene ambiguous. Germline CDR1 reads SGHTA; CDR2 reads FQGNSA. V shed 1 base and J shed 4 bases, with 11 bases lying between them. The CDR3 totals 15 residues.

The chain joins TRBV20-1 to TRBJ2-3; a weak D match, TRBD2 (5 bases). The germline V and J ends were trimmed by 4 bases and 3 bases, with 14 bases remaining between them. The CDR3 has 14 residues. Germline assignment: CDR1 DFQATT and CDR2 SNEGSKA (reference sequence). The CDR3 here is CSATPRARTDTQYF. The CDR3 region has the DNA TGCAGTGCTACCCCGCGGGCAAGGACAGATACGCAGTATTTT.

The DNA of the CDR3 is TGTGCCAGCAGCTCCATAGCGGGGGGGCACAATGAGCAGTTCTTC. Translating it yields CASSSIAGGHNEQFF. The V call is TRBV11-3, the J call TRBJ2-1; 11 bases map to TRBD2. The V segment lost 4 bases and the J segment 5 bases; nucleotides outside the gene matches: 4. Germline CDR1 reads SGHNT; CDR2 reads YENEEA. CDR3 length: 15 amino acids.

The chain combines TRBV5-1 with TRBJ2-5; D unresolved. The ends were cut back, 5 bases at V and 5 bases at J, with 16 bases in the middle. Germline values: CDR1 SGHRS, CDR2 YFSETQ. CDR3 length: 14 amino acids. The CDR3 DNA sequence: TGCGCCAGCAGAAATAATAGGACCCGGGAGACCCAGTACTTC. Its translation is CASRNNRTRETQYF.

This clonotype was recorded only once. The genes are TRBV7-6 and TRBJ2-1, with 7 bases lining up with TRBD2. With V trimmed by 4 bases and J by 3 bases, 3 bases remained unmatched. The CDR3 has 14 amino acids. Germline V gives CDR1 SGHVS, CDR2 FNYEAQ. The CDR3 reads CASSYSGYYNEQFF. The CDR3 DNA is TGTGCCAGCAGCTATAGCGGGTACTACAATGAGCAGTTCTTC.

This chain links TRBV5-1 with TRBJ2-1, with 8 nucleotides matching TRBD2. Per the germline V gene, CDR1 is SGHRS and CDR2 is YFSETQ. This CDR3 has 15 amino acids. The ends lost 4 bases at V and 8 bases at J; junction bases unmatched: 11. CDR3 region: CASSPRIAGYHEQFF. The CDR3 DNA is TGCGCCAGCAGCCCCCGGATAGCGGGATACCATGAGCAGTTCTTC.

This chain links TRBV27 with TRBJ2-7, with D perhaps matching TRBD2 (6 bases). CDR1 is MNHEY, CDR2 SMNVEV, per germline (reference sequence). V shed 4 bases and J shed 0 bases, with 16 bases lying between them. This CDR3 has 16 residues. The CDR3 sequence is CASSSAIGTLSYEQYF. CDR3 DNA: TGTGCCAGCAGTTCAGCTATAGGGACTCTCTCCTACGAGCAGTACTTC.

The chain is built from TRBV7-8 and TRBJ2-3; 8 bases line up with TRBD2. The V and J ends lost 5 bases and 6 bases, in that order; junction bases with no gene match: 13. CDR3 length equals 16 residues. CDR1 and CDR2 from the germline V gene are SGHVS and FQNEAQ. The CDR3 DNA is TGTGCCAGCAGCAGAAGAATCGGGACTAGTAAGGATACGCAGTATTTT. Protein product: CASSRRIGTSKDTQYF.